This T cell receptor beta chain derives from a study of T cell changes during pregnancy in multiple sclerosis. V gave up 2 bases and J gave up 2 bases, with 12 bases separating them. The CDR3 loop spans 15 amino acids. Germline assignment: CDR1 LGHNA and CDR2 YSLEER. Assay used: immunoSEQ multiplex PCR; TCRdb lists only in-frame clones, some missing. Among about 40,000 clones listed, 94% were seen once. Only a few counts were recorded for this clone. The sequencing here drew on peripheral blood, taken in the third trimester of pregnancy. This sequence originates from a female donor with multiple sclerosis, enrolled in a pregnancy study. The chain combines TRBV4-3 with TRBJ1-2, with a weak D call TRBD1 (6 bases). This CDR3 reads CASSQPGQSNYGYTF. Here the CDR3 DNA reads TGCGCCAGCAGCCAACCCGGACAGTCAAACTATGGCTACACCTTC.